The rows below give T cell receptor beta chains drawn from one sample of a study of cytomegalovirus exposure and HLA in healthy donors. The assay was immunoSEQ multiplex PCR, and TCRdb's table has in-frame clones only and misses some. The repertoire holds fewer than 350,000 clones, with 88% as singletons. Sequencing was performed on PBMCs. The receptors were sampled from a woman aged 18-29 years in good health and CMV-seronegative. The CDR3 runs from the conserved cysteine through the conserved F or W. D genes are given only for firm matches. Not every row has a clone size; where given, it reads once, few, many or a size class.

j_gene: TRBJ2-1
d_gene: NA
v_gene: TRBV20-1
abundance: NA
CDR3aa: CSASRTDEQFF
CDR3nt: TGCAGTGCTAGTCGAACTGATGAGCAGTTCTTC

j_gene: TRBJ2-2
d_gene: TRBD2
v_gene: TRBV6-4
abundance: NA
CDR3aa: CASSDGLAGLGGELFF
CDR3nt: TGTGCCAGCAGTGACGGGCTAGCGGGACTTGGCGGGGAGCTGTTTTTT

j_gene: TRBJ2-5
d_gene: NA
v_gene: TRBV25-1
abundance: NA
CDR3aa: CASSVSGTFQETQYF
CDR3nt: TGTGCCAGCAGTGTATCTGGGACTTTCCAAGAGACCCAGTACTTC

j_gene: TRBJ2-7
d_gene: NA
v_gene: TRBV4-3
abundance: NA
CDR3aa: CASSHVRGSSYEQYF
CDR3nt: TGCGCCAGCAGTCACGTGAGGGGGAGCTCCTACGAGCAGTACTTC

j_gene: TRBJ1-6
d_gene: NA
v_gene: TRBV11-3
abundance: NA
CDR3aa: CASSLDRSSPLHF
CDR3nt: TGTGCCAGCAGCTTAGATCGGTCTTCACCCCTCCACTTT

j_gene: TRBJ1-2
d_gene: NA
v_gene: TRBV19
abundance: NA
CDR3aa: CASSRIGHQTDKYGYTF
CDR3nt: TGTGCCAGTAGCCGCATTGGGCACCAAACCGATAAATATGGCTACACCTTC

j_gene: TRBJ2-7
d_gene: NA
v_gene: TRBV4-1
abundance: NA
CDR3aa: CASSPGQLSYEQYF
CDR3nt: TGCGCCAGCAGCCCAGGACAGCTTTCCTACGAGCAGTACTTC

j_gene: TRBJ2-1
d_gene: TRBD2
v_gene: TRBV9
abundance: NA
CDR3aa: CASSVSGSGDEQFF
CDR3nt: TGTGCCAGCAGCGTTTCCGGGAGCGGGGATGAGCAGTTCTTC

j_gene: TRBJ1-1
d_gene: NA
v_gene: TRBV27
abundance: NA
CDR3aa: CASKPRTESMNTEAFF
CDR3nt: TGTGCCAGCAAACCACGGACAGAAAGCATGAACACTGAAGCTTTCTTT

j_gene: TRBJ1-1
d_gene: NA
v_gene: TRBV7-3
abundance: NA
CDR3aa: CASSRVRTDTEAFF
CDR3nt: TGTGCCAGCAGCCGAGTAAGGACAGACACTGAAGCTTTCTTT

j_gene: TRBJ2-1
d_gene: NA
v_gene: TRBV6-5
abundance: NA
CDR3aa: CASSYFTSPNEQFF
CDR3nt: TGTGCCAGCAGTTACTTTACTAGCCCCAATGAGCAGTTCTTC

j_gene: TRBJ1-5
d_gene: TRBD1
v_gene: TRBV19
abundance: NA
CDR3aa: CASKTGQGLEQPQHF
CDR3nt: TGTGCCAGTAAGACGGGACAGGGGTTAGAGCAGCCCCAGCATTTT

j_gene: TRBJ1-1
d_gene: NA
v_gene: TRBV6-6
abundance: NA
CDR3aa: CASSYHTLGGVEAFF
CDR3nt: TGTGCCAGCAGTTACCACACCTTGGGGGGAGTTGAAGCTTTCTTT

j_gene: TRBJ1-1
d_gene: NA
v_gene: TRBV6-5
abundance: NA
CDR3aa: CASSYAGAMNTEAFF
CDR3nt: TGTGCCAGCAGTTACGCAGGTGCAATGAACACTGAAGCTTTCTTT

j_gene: TRBJ1-5
d_gene: TRBD1
v_gene: TRBV10-2
abundance: few
CDR3aa: CASKDRAGNQPQHF
CDR3nt: TGCGCCAGCAAGGACAGGGCGGGCAATCAGCCCCAGCATTTT

j_gene: TRBJ2-7
d_gene: NA
v_gene: TRBV4-3
abundance: NA
CDR3aa: CASSQVVDSAYEQYF
CDR3nt: TGCGCCAGCAGCCAAGTGGTGGACAGTGCCTACGAGCAGTACTTC

j_gene: TRBJ1-1
d_gene: TRBD1
v_gene: TRBV7-2
abundance: NA
CDR3aa: CASSPDRVSTEAFF
CDR3nt: TGTGCCAGCAGCCCGGACAGGGTGAGCACTGAAGCTTTCTTT

j_gene: TRBJ1-5
d_gene: NA
v_gene: TRBV19
abundance: few
CDR3aa: CASTPPGLHQPQHF
CDR3nt: TGTGCCAGTACCCCACCAGGGCTTCATCAGCCCCAGCATTTT

j_gene: TRBJ1-4
d_gene: NA
v_gene: TRBV2
abundance: NA
CDR3aa: CASRVTGSNEKLFF
CDR3nt: TGTGCCAGCAGGGTAACAGGGAGTAATGAAAAACTGTTTTTT

j_gene: TRBJ1-5
d_gene: TRBD1
v_gene: TRBV7-2
abundance: once
CDR3aa: CASSSTGVIGPQHF
CDR3nt: TGTGCCAGCAGTTCCACAGGGGTTATTGGGCCCCAGCATTTT

j_gene: TRBJ2-7
d_gene: TRBD2
v_gene: TRBV28
abundance: few
CDR3aa: CATKGLAGLYEQYF
CDR3nt: TGTGCCACCAAAGGCCTAGCGGGACTCTACGAGCAGTACTTC

j_gene: TRBJ2-3
d_gene: TRBD2
v_gene: TRBV11-3
abundance: once
CDR3aa: CASSPADSGRADTQYF
CDR3nt: TGTGCCAGCAGCCCCGCGGATAGCGGGAGAGCAGATACGCAGTATTTT

j_gene: TRBJ2-1
d_gene: TRBD2
v_gene: TRBV9
abundance: NA
CDR3aa: CASAESGTSGIPYNEQFF
CDR3nt: TGTGCCAGCGCCGAATCCGGGACTAGCGGGATCCCCTACAATGAGCAGTTCTTC

j_gene: TRBJ2-1
d_gene: NA
v_gene: TRBV25-1
abundance: NA
CDR3aa: CASSDWDTYSYNEQFF
CDR3nt: TGTGCCAGCAGTGACTGGGACACTTACTCCTACAATGAGCAGTTCTTC

j_gene: TRBJ2-7
d_gene: TRBD1
v_gene: TRBV4-3
abundance: NA
CDR3aa: CASSHSQGYEQYF
CDR3nt: TGCGCCAGCAGCCATTCACAGGGGTACGAGCAGTACTTC

j_gene: TRBJ1-6
d_gene: TRBD1
v_gene: TRBV28
abundance: NA
CDR3aa: CASRGTENSPLHF
CDR3nt: TGTGCCAGCAGGGGGACAGAGAATTCACCCCTCCACTTT

j_gene: TRBJ2-7
d_gene: NA
v_gene: TRBV5-1
abundance: NA
CDR3aa: CASSLEAPLDYDEQYF
CDR3nt: TGCGCCAGCAGCTTGGAGGCACCCCTCGACTACGACGAGCAGTACTTC

j_gene: TRBJ2-1
d_gene: TRBD1
v_gene: TRBV13
abundance: once
CDR3aa: CASSSRQGMDEQFF
CDR3nt: TGTGCCAGCAGCTCCAGACAGGGGATGGATGAGCAGTTCTTC

j_gene: TRBJ2-5
d_gene: TRBD1
v_gene: TRBV4-2
abundance: NA
CDR3aa: CASSVTGDRGETQYF
CDR3nt: TGTGCCAGCAGCGTTACCGGGGACAGGGGAGAGACCCAGTACTTC

j_gene: TRBJ1-5
d_gene: NA
v_gene: TRBV28
abundance: NA
CDR3aa: CASNQIRVWENQPQHF
CDR3nt: TGTGCCAGCAACCAAATAAGGGTTTGGGAGAATCAGCCCCAGCATTTT

j_gene: TRBJ2-1
d_gene: TRBD2
v_gene: TRBV9
abundance: NA
CDR3aa: CASSATSGSYNEQFF
CDR3nt: TGTGCCAGCAGCGCCACTAGCGGCTCCTACAATGAGCAGTTCTTC

j_gene: TRBJ1-2
d_gene: TRBD1
v_gene: TRBV28
abundance: NA
CDR3aa: CASSLGDSQVFLYGYTF
CDR3nt: TGTGCCAGCAGTTTAGGGGACAGCCAAGTATTCCTCTATGGCTACACCTTC

j_gene: TRBJ1-1
d_gene: NA
v_gene: TRBV28
abundance: NA
CDR3aa: CASRPRGLPGDTEAFF
CDR3nt: TGTGCCAGCAGACCCAGGGGCCTTCCAGGGGACACTGAAGCTTTCTTT

j_gene: TRBJ1-5
d_gene: NA
v_gene: TRBV29-1
abundance: NA
CDR3aa: CSVVVRGGGQPQHF
CDR3nt: TGCAGCGTTGTAGTTAGGGGAGGAGGTCAGCCCCAGCATTTT

j_gene: TRBJ2-7
d_gene: NA
v_gene: TRBV6-5
abundance: once
CDR3aa: CASRTTAYEQYF
CDR3nt: TGTGCCAGCAGAACGACAGCATACGAGCAGTACTTC

j_gene: TRBJ2-7
d_gene: NA
v_gene: TRBV6-5
abundance: NA
CDR3aa: CASSSPLTGISYEQYF
CDR3nt: TGTGCCAGCAGTTCCCCACTTACGGGGATCTCCTACGAGCAGTACTTC

j_gene: TRBJ1-5
d_gene: TRBD1
v_gene: TRBV6-5
abundance: NA
CDR3aa: CAGQAGPGQPQHF
CDR3nt: TGTGCTGGACAGGCGGGGCCTGGTCAGCCCCAGCATTTT

j_gene: TRBJ2-7
d_gene: NA
v_gene: TRBV10-1
abundance: NA
CDR3aa: CASSGGDLTRQYF
CDR3nt: TGCGCCAGCAGTGGAGGGGACTTAACGCGGCAGTACTTC

j_gene: TRBJ1-3
d_gene: TRBD1
v_gene: TRBV7-9
abundance: NA
CDR3aa: CASRTPATGTGGNTIYF
CDR3nt: TGTGCCAGCAGGACCCCCGCCACCGGGACAGGGGGAAACACCATATATTTT

j_gene: TRBJ2-3
d_gene: TRBD2
v_gene: TRBV4-3
abundance: NA
CDR3aa: CASSQGSPSGSIPYADTQYF
CDR3nt: TGCGCCAGCAGCCAAGGTTCGCCTAGCGGGAGTATCCCGTACGCAGATACGCAGTATTTT

j_gene: TRBJ2-3
d_gene: TRBD2
v_gene: TRBV2
abundance: NA
CDR3aa: CASSLTSGTDTQYF
CDR3nt: TGTGCCAGCAGCTTGACTAGCGGCACAGATACGCAGTATTTT

j_gene: TRBJ1-1
d_gene: NA
v_gene: TRBV5-1
abundance: NA
CDR3aa: CASSAGQWTEAFF
CDR3nt: TGCGCCAGCAGCGCCGGACAGTGGACTGAAGCTTTCTTT

j_gene: TRBJ2-3
d_gene: NA
v_gene: TRBV5-1
abundance: NA
CDR3aa: CASSLAGAPTDTQYF
CDR3nt: TGCGCCAGCAGCTTGGCAGGGGCTCCCACAGATACGCAGTATTTT

j_gene: TRBJ2-3
d_gene: NA
v_gene: TRBV5-1
abundance: NA
CDR3aa: CASAFRVVTDYDTDTQYF
CDR3nt: TGCGCCAGCGCGTTCCGGGTCGTTACGGACTATGACACAGATACGCAGTATTTT

j_gene: TRBJ1-4
d_gene: NA
v_gene: TRBV28
abundance: NA
CDR3aa: CASTPPPLGGDEKLFF
CDR3nt: TGTGCCAGCACCCCGCCTCCCCTGGGGGGGGACGAAAAACTGTTTTTT

j_gene: TRBJ2-3
d_gene: TRBD1
v_gene: TRBV6-5
abundance: NA
CDR3aa: CASRTGSTDTQYF
CDR3nt: TGTGCCAGCCGGACAGGGAGCACAGATACGCAGTATTTT

j_gene: TRBJ2-7
d_gene: TRBD1
v_gene: TRBV4-3
abundance: once
CDR3aa: CASSQTTGGGPYEQYF
CDR3nt: TGCGCCAGCAGCCAAACCACAGGGGGCGGTCCCTACGAGCAGTACTTC

j_gene: TRBJ1-1
d_gene: TRBD1
v_gene: TRBV4-1
abundance: NA
CDR3aa: CASSPTWDRGTEAFF
CDR3nt: TGCGCCAGCAGCCCTACCTGGGACAGGGGAACTGAAGCTTTCTTT

j_gene: TRBJ2-7
d_gene: NA
v_gene: TRBV11-2
abundance: NA
CDR3aa: CASSLAGGPYEQYF
CDR3nt: TGTGCCAGCAGCTTAGCAGGGGGGCCCTACGAGCAGTACTTC

j_gene: TRBJ2-1
d_gene: TRBD2
v_gene: TRBV28
abundance: NA
CDR3aa: CAIRTSDYNEQFF
CDR3nt: TGTGCCATCAGGACTAGCGACTACAATGAGCAGTTCTTC

j_gene: TRBJ2-7
d_gene: TRBD1
v_gene: TRBV6-5
abundance: NA
CDR3aa: CASSLRQGATYEQYF
CDR3nt: TGTGCCAGCAGTCTGCGACAGGGGGCAACCTACGAGCAGTACTTC

j_gene: TRBJ1-1
d_gene: NA
v_gene: TRBV9
abundance: NA
CDR3aa: CASSGILNTEAFF
CDR3nt: TGTGCCAGCAGCGGAATACTAAACACTGAAGCTTTCTTT

j_gene: TRBJ1-2
d_gene: NA
v_gene: TRBV19
abundance: NA
CDR3aa: CASGSNYGYTF
CDR3nt: TGTGCCAGTGGGAGTAACTATGGCTACACCTTC